Listed below are T cell receptor beta chains from one sample, sequenced in a study of T cells in Graves' hyperthyroidism and ophthalmopathy. TCRdb recomputed calls from the multiplex PCR reads with MiXCR, one row per CDR3 protein. The sample shows about 290,000 distinct CDR3 sequences, around 20% of them seen only once. The sample was blood. These receptors were obtained from a man between 45 and 60 years old with Graves' ophthalmopathy. Each CDR3 is given with its conserved first and last residue. Each record gives: V gene, clone size, J gene, CDR3 protein. The size of a clone is reported for some rows only, either as once, few or many, or as a class for expanded clones.

TRBV19	NA	TRBJ1-1	CATGPGQGVTEAFF
TRBV7-9	NA	TRBJ1-2	CASSHVPGTDYLYGYTF
TRBV28	many	TRBJ1-1	CASRETGTLNTEAFF
TRBV5-6	NA	TRBJ1-4	CASSGRAGFGEKLFF
TRBV24-1	many	TRBJ1-5	CATSDLVSNQPQHF
TRBV7-3	NA	TRBJ2-1	CASSLVASGRSSYNEQFF
TRBV25-1	few	TRBJ2-3	CASSEARGAGDTQYF
TRBV28	NA	TRBJ2-3	CASSGRKTTDTQYF
TRBV20-1	few	TRBJ1-2	CSAPQGESYGYTF
TRBV19	NA	TRBJ2-7	CASSISGGSSYEQYF
TRBV18	many	TRBJ1-5	CASSPGRGNNQPQHF